The 6 T cell receptor beta chains presented below share a single source sample, sequenced in a study of blood T cell repertoires in COVID-19. Measured with immunoSEQ multiplex PCR; TCRdb has only the in-frame clones, and not every one. The sample lists about 210,000 clones, 88% seen once, with around 1.5% in the top ten. The source material was peripheral blood. The receptors shown here come from a man younger than 35 with active or convalescent COVID-19.

Written as DNA, the CDR3 is TGCGCCAGCAGCTTCAAGGACTACTACAATGAGCAGTTCTTC. It is translated as CASSFKDYYNEQFF. The chain couples TRBV5-1 to TRBJ2-1, with D possibly being TRBD2 (6 bases). The CDR3 runs to 14 residues. CDR1 is SGHRS and CDR2 is YFSETQ in the germline V gene. V gave up 2 bases and J gave up 3 bases, with 9 bases separating them. The variable domain in full, with the rest retrieved from reference TRBV5-1 and TRBJ2-1, is KAGVTQTPRYLIKTRGQQVTLSCSPISGHRSVSWYQQTPGQGLQFLFEYFSETQRNKGNFPGRFSGRQFSNSRSEMNVSTLELGDSALYLCASSFKDYYNEQFFGPGTRLTVL.

The CDR3: CAGRDYSTDTQYF. DNA of the CDR3: TGTGCCGGGAGGGACTATAGCACAGATACGCAGTATTTT. The V call is TRBV18, the J call TRBJ2-3; 7 bases fit TRBD2. Germline loops: CDR1 KGHSH, CDR2 LQKENI. J gave up 0 bases and V 11 bases, and 5 bases lay outside the gene matches. The CDR3 extends over 13 amino acids.

The chain joins TRBV12-3 or TRBV12-4 to TRBJ1-5, with a tentative D call TRBD1 (6 bases). CDR3 length: 13 amino acids. V gave up 4 bases and J gave up 10 bases, with 14 bases separating them. The CDR3 coding sequence is TGTGCCAGCAGTTCACAGGGACGGGGACCCCAGCATTTT. Translating it yields CASSSQGRGPQHF.

The rearrangement joins TRBV5-4 to TRBJ1-5; possibly TRBD1 for D (6 bases). Trimming removed 4 bases at V and 3 bases at J, with 11 bases between. Germline values: CDR1 SGHNT, CDR2 YYREEE (reference sequence). This CDR3 has 14 residues. CDR3 coding DNA: TGTGCCAGCAGCGTGGACAGCTCCAATCAGCCCCAGCATTTT. Protein product: CASSVDSSNQPQHF.

The chain employs TRBV10-3 and TRBJ2-4, with TRBD1 matching 11 bases. V lost 10 bases, J lost 2 bases, and 7 bases stayed unmatched. CDR1 is ENHRY and CDR2 is SYGVKD in the germline V gene. This CDR3 comprises 15 residues. Here the CDR3 reads CATRGTGGPKNIQYF. The CDR3 DNA reads as TGTGCCACGCGAGGGACAGGGGGGCCCAAAAACATTCAGTACTTC.

The V gene is TRBV5-6, the J gene TRBJ1-1; 7 positions agree with TRBD1. CDR3 length equals 15 residues. The junction had 7 bases not matched to a gene; V was cut back by 4 bases and J by 1 base. Germline-derived CDR1 and CDR2 are SGHDT and YYEEEE. The CDR3 is CASSMAGTANTEAFF. DNA of the CDR3: TGTGCCAGCAGCATGGCGGGGACAGCGAACACTGAAGCTTTCTTT.